The subject of this entry is one TCR beta chain. Its matching antigen is unknown. This specimen belongs to a study of OX40 agonist ivuxolimab in advanced cancers. Across the study: Averaging 60 years in age, with a range of 23 to 79, the cohort was around 87% male.

Patients were ruled out by autoimmune disease history or systemic immunosuppression. Clones were read by immunoSEQ multiplex PCR, and TCRdb kept only the in-frame ones, dropping some. Among 9,500 to 14,000 clones listed, around four fifths were seen once. The germline V gene has CDR1 MNHEY and CDR2 SMNVEV (reference sequence). V was pared by 6 bases and J by 2 bases, with 10 bases between. CDR3 size: 13 residues. Whole-study findings and limits: CD4+ T cells averaged fewer expanded clones than CD8+ T cells. A proportion of nonresponders additionally exhibited low normalized T-cell clonal expansion.

The rearrangement links TRBV27 to TRBJ1-1; possible D gene TRBD1, 5 bases. The TCR sequence derives from an adult with an advanced solid tumor such as melanoma, head and neck, liver or kidney cancer. This specimen was CD4+ or CD8+ T cells sorted from blood, taken in a trial of the OX40 agonist ivuxolimab. CDR3 residues: CASRLTANTEAFF. For the CDR3, the DNA is TGTGCCAGCAGATTGACAGCTAACACTGAAGCTTTCTTT.